This T cell receptor (beta chain) came from a study of Graves' ophthalmopathy and Graves' hyperthyroidism listed by TCRdb under 2018. The study in broad terms: A patient counted as having stable hyperthyroidism if there was no progression to ophthalmopathy within 18 months of follow-up. The study used TCR beta repertoire signatures to distinguish Graves' ophthalmopathy from Graves' hyperthyroidism and to predict progression to ophthalmopathy. In total, 120 to 150 blood samples were TCR-sequenced: some 40 ophthalmopathy, roughly 80 hyperthyroidism and some 17 hyperthyroidism-to-ophthalmopathy patients. To explore V-J signatures distinguishing ophthalmopathy from hyperthyroidism, a discovery set of about a hundred patients (fewer than 45 ophthalmopathy, about 57 stable hyperthyroidism) was enrolled. An independent validation cohort was composed of around 19 hyperthyroidism patients and over 15 patients who later progressed from hyperthyroidism to ophthalmopathy. In five or six hyperthyroidism patients, the T-cell repertoires found in thyroid tissue were compared with those found in blood. Following sample collection, hyperthyroidism patients were given methimazole at a starting dose of 30 mg daily, and ophthalmopathy patients were given high-dose intravenous methylprednisolone. On the study overall, not on this receptor specifically: In cross-validation, the 13-signature model distinguished ophthalmopathy from stable hyperthyroidism with about 90% sensitivity and about 81% specificity, while in the test set the corresponding values were roughly 80% and 75%. Sample size was not statistically predetermined, and group allocation was not concealed from the investigators. In validation, the model predicted ophthalmopathy progression with 55% to 71% sensitivity and around 72% specificity; around twelve predicted patients were CT-confirmed with GO in a median of 6.5 months. Most of the expanded thyroid clonotypes with a frequency above 0.001 were also detected in blood, and it was suggested that the thyroid immune response may be reflected by blood repertoires.

According to the germline V gene (reference sequence), CDR1 reads SGHAT and CDR2 reads FQDESV. V is shortened by 5 bases, J by 0 bases, and the region joining them spans 7 bases. The CDR3 starts with the cysteine, ends with the phenylalanine, and has 13 residues. The sequence is cut down to CDR3 DNA, 39 bases in frame from base 1. This clonotype was seen repeatedly, ten times or more. Its antigen target is currently unknown. No quality values exist for individual bases; no much larger clone is one base distant. Patients with hyperthyroidism were aged 18 to 65 years, had been newly diagnosed, and had a disease duration of less than 2 months. Patients with other autoimmune diseases, uncontrolled infections, pregnancy or lactation were excluded from the study. Diagnosis was based on clinical symptoms, serum thyroxine, TRAb, thyroid ultrasound and orbital computed tomography. Total RNA was extracted with Trizol reagent and quality-checked on an Agilent 2100 Bioanalyzer.

TCR beta CDR3 regions were amplified from RNA transcripts for repertoire sequencing. A first-round RT-PCR used HTBI primers with the Qiagen OneStep RT-PCR kit, followed by a second-round multiplex PCR, size selection and purification. The libraries underwent paired-end sequencing with 100 bp reads on an Illumina HiSeq2000. The authors processed their data as follows. SOAPnuke was used to process the reads, throwing out any read that had adapters, had uncalled bases, had a mean Phred below 15, or lacked an exact constant-primer or identifier match. High-quality paired reads were merged with COPE v1.2.5. Clonotypes were defined as unique nucleotide sequences and were aligned to IMGT TRB V, D and J references using MiTCR v1.1. Only V-J combinations with frequency above 0.0001 were analysed, covering over 98% of repertoires. For each V-J combination, a TCR clonal expansion and chaos score was defined as the ratio of F50 clonal expansion to chaos observed in the TCRdist matrix. Features were reduced by Welch's t-statistics and random forest to roughly 14 V-J combinations, which fed a naive Bayes classifier. Thyroid-blood repertoire similarity was quantified with the Morisita-Horn index. TCRdb ran its own pipeline on the public reads, namely fastp trimming at Q25 and MiXCR clone calling, and kept in-frame beta chains. Every entry covers one CDR3 protein and lists the most common genes and DNA from its rows. None of the V and J calls come from the authors' own analysis; TCRdb made them. The sample table records around 1.1 million distinct CDR3 sequences; less than 45% of these occur just once. Of the sample, 11% falls within the top ten clones.

This sequence originates from an adult man with Graves' hyperthyroidism. The sample comprised peripheral blood or thyroid tissue (not recorded which). This chain is built from TRBV11-1 and TRBJ1-1, with no reliable assignment of the D segment. At the DNA level, the sequence is TGTGCCAGCAGCACCCCCTTGAACACTGAAGCTTTCTTT. Its translation is CASSTPLNTEAFF.